A single sample gave rise to the 20 T cell receptor beta chains below, sequenced in a study of CD8+ T cells in alopecia areata. Sample treatment: oral pan-JAK inhibitor, 5-10 mg twice daily. Reverse transcribed after extraction, RNA yielded cDNA as the sequencing template. Clones were read by immunoSEQ multiplex PCR, and TCRdb kept only the in-frame ones, dropping some. Among about 190,000 clones, more than 50% were seen once, and the ten largest hold 0.85% to 1.3%. The specimen comprised CD4+ T cells sorted from blood, sampled at week 24, from a patient treated with tofacitinib. These receptors all stem from a human donor with alopecia areata.

This chain connects TRBV5-1 to TRBJ1-6; a weak D match, TRBD1 (6 bases). The germline V gene has CDR1 SGHRS and CDR2 YFSETQ. The CDR3 covers 14 residues. Between the trimmed V and J ends, which lost 7 bases and 7 bases, there was a span of 15 bases. The CDR3 region has the DNA TGCGCCAGCCGTGCCGATACAGGGAATTCACCCCTCCACTTT. It yields the protein CASRADTGNSPLHF.

This sequence joins TRBV7-6 and TRBJ2-5; weak D call: TRBD1 (5 bases). V was trimmed by 0 bases and J by 3 bases, leaving 8 bases between them. CDR3 length: 14 amino acids. Germline assignment: CDR1 SGHVS and CDR2 FNYEAQ. The CDR3 here is CASSLAGLKETQYF. As DNA, the CDR3 is TGTGCCAGCAGCTTAGCGGGGCTAAAAGAGACCCAGTACTTC.

The chain recombines TRBV9 with TRBJ1-2; no firm D call. The CDR3 loop spans 12 amino acids. Trimming stripped 2 bases from V and 2 bases from J, with 4 bases between. In germline, CDR1 is SGDLS, CDR2 YYNGEE. The CDR3 DNA follows: TGTGCCAGCAGCGTGTGGAACTATGGCTACACCTTC. It yields the protein CASSVWNYGYTF.

Here the CDR3 DNA reads TGTGCCAGCAGTGTACCAGTACGACTAGCGGGGGGAACCAATGAGCAGTTCTTC. Translated: CASSVPVRLAGGTNEQFF. V usage is TRBV2 and J usage is TRBJ2-1; TRBD2 matches 13 bases. Per germline, CDR1 SNHLY and CDR2 FYNNEI. This CDR3 has 18 residues. V lost 4 bases to trimming and J lost 6 bases; unmatched junction nucleotides: 12.

This clone has just a few counts. Other DNA sequences in the same sample also yield this CDR3. The CDR3 sequence: CSVTVNTEAFF. CDR3 coding DNA: TGCAGCGTTACAGTGAACACTGAAGCTTTCTTT. The chain couples TRBV29-1 to TRBJ1-1; D remains ambiguous. CDR3 length equals 11 residues. With 5 bases removed from V and 0 bases from J, the gap between germline ends came to 4 bases. The germline gives CDR1 SQVTM, CDR2 ANQGSEA.

The chain recombines TRBV4-3 with TRBJ2-1, with unresolved D. Germline loops: CDR1 LGHNA, CDR2 YSLEER. With 0 bases removed from V and 1 base from J, the gap between germline ends came to 13 bases. The CDR3 runs 17 residues. The CDR3 protein is CASSQDIWGKSYNEQFF. Written as DNA, the CDR3 is TGCGCCAGCAGCCAAGATATCTGGGGAAAGTCCTACAATGAGCAGTTCTTC.

Notes on this clone: Other DNA sequences in this sample translate to the same CDR3. The CDR3 loop is CAIRGNTEAFF. CDR3 in DNA: TGTGCCATCAGAGGAAACACTGAAGCTTTCTTT. V usage is TRBV10-3 and J usage is TRBJ1-1, with no clear D. Trimming removed 6 bases at V and 2 bases at J, with 4 bases between. The germline gives CDR1 ENHRY, CDR2 SYGVKD. The CDR3 has 11 residues.

The table lists this clone with a count of one. With a much larger clone just one base away, this may be a read error. The V and J genes are TRBV7-7 and TRBJ2-2; D is possibly TRBD1 (5 bases). Germline V gene data show CDR1 as SSHAT and CDR2 as FNYEAQ (reference sequence). The CDR3 covers 14 residues. Trimming pared 3 bases from V and 1 base from J, leaving 6 bases between. DNA of the CDR3: TGTGCCAGCAGCTTCGACAGGAACACCGGGGAGCTGTTTTTT. This translates into CASSFDRNTGELFF. The complete variable domain, with remaining parts taken from reference TRBV7-7 and TRBJ2-2, reads GAGVSQSPRYKVTKRGQDVTLRCDPISSHATLYWYQQALGQGPEFLTYFNYEAQPDKSGLPSDRFSAERPEGSISTLTIQRTEQRDSAMYRCASSFDRNTGELFFGEGSRLTVL.

This clone was seen a few times. This chain uses TRBV29-1 with TRBJ2-3; D possibly corresponds to TRBD2 (6 bases). The CDR3 spans 15 residues. Per germline, CDR1 SQVTM and CDR2 ANQGSEA. V lost 3 bases and J 3 bases, leaving 16 bases between the germline ends. In DNA form, the CDR3 reads TGCAGCGTTGACTTTGGCGGGGTGGGGACAGATACGCAGTATTTT. Protein sequence: CSVDFGGVGTDTQYF.

The chain has TRBV2 and TRBJ2-7, with TRBD2 matching over 10 bases. CDR3 length: 16 amino acids. V lost 6 bases and J lost 0; bases outside the gene matches: 8. Germline V CDR1 and CDR2: SNHLY, FYNNEI. CDR3: CASRRTSGTFSYEQYF. As DNA, the CDR3 is TGTGCCAGCAGGAGGACTAGCGGAACATTCTCCTACGAGCAGTACTTC.

The chain carries TRBV4-1 and TRBJ2-7, with 8 bases lining up with TRBD2. V shed 0 bases, J shed 3 bases, and the junction held 4 bases outside the gene matches. The CDR3 covers 15 residues. Germline-derived CDR1 and CDR2 are MGHRA and YSYEKL. The CDR3 loop is CASSQDSSGVYEQYF. The DNA for the CDR3 is TGCGCCAGCAGCCAAGATAGTAGCGGGGTCTACGAGCAGTACTTC.

The chain links TRBV29-1 to TRBJ1-1; no firm D call. Trimming cost V 8 bases and J 1 base, with 8 bases left between them. In germline, CDR1 is SQVTM, CDR2 ANQGSEA. This CDR3 is 11 amino acids long. The CDR3 sequence: CSSEENTEAFF. CDR3 coding DNA: TGCAGCTCCGAAGAGAACACTGAAGCTTTCTTT.

This chain links TRBV11-2 with TRBJ2-3; 7 bases fit TRBD2. V dropped 5 bases and J dropped 3; count of bases not matched to a gene: 5. Germline assignment: CDR1 SGHAT and CDR2 FQNNGV. The CDR3 loop spans 14 amino acids. CDR3 nucleotides: TGTGCCAGCAGCCGGAGGCGGGGGACAGATACGCAGTATTTT. Translated: CASSRRRGTDTQYF.

This chain connects TRBV30 to TRBJ1-3; 9 bases agree with TRBD1. Germline V lookup: CDR1 GTSNPN, CDR2 SVGIG (reference sequence). V shed 4 bases and J 0 bases; nucleotides not matched to a gene: 13. The CDR3 runs to 18 residues. CDR3 bases: TGTGCCTGGACCCTCAAAGGGACAGGGACTGCCTCTGGAAACACCATATATTTT. This encodes CAWTLKGTGTASGNTIYF.

Only one count was recorded for this clone. This sequence joins TRBV15 and TRBJ2-7; tentative D call: TRBD2 (6 bases). Per the germline V gene, CDR1 is LNHNV and CDR2 is YYDKDF (reference sequence). This CDR3 spans 14 amino acids. Trimming shortened V by 0 bases and J by 2 bases, and 8 bases separated the two germline ends. CDR3: CATSRDAGPYEQYF. The CDR3 region has the DNA TGTGCCACCAGCAGAGATGCGGGGCCCTACGAGCAGTACTTC.

This clone was observed a few times. V gene TRBV4-1 combines with J gene TRBJ2-1, with 14 nucleotides matching TRBD2. The germline gives CDR1 MGHRA, CDR2 YSYEKL. Unmatched junction bases numbered 10, after V lost 5 bases and J lost 7 bases. This CDR3 spans 17 amino acids. The CDR3 coding sequence is TGCGCCAGCAGCTCACACCCGACTAGCGGGGGGGGTAATGAGCAGTTCTTC. As protein: CASSSHPTSGGGNEQFF.

The chain has TRBV10-3 and TRBJ2-3, with 9 bases fitting TRBD2. V shed 10 bases and J 9 bases; nucleotides not matched to a gene: 11. Germline V gene lookup returns CDR1 ENHRY and CDR2 SYGVKD. CDR3 length: 13 residues. CDR3 DNA: TGTGCCACCTATAGCGGGGGAGAAGACACGCAGTATTTT. Translation: CATYSGGEDTQYF.

This clone was observed a few times. The chain is built from TRBV6-6 and TRBJ1-1; perhaps TRBD1 as D (5 bases). The CDR3 is 15 amino acids. The germline V and J ends were trimmed by 2 bases and 2 bases, with 12 bases remaining between them. In germline, CDR1 is MNHNY, CDR2 SVGAGI (reference sequence). The CDR3 loop reads CASSYDRGLNTEAFF. In DNA, the CDR3 is TGTGCCAGCAGTTACGATAGGGGACTCAACACTGAAGCTTTCTTT.

The chain joins TRBV27 to TRBJ2-5, with a tentative D call TRBD1 (5 bases). V gave up 6 bases and J gave up 1 base, with 9 bases separating them. The CDR3 is 13 residues long. CDR1 is MNHEY and CDR2 is SMNVEV in the germline V gene (reference sequence). As DNA, the CDR3 is TGTGCCAGCAGGGAGACAGTCCAAGAGACCCAGTACTTC. Its translation: CASRETVQETQYF.

The J gene is TRBJ2-5, the V gene TRBV30, with 7 bases lining up with TRBD1. This CDR3 is 12 amino acids long. In germline, CDR1 is GTSNPN, CDR2 SVGIG (reference sequence). V dropped 4 bases and J dropped 1; count of bases not matched to a gene: 0. For the CDR3, the DNA is TGTGCCTGGACAGGGGGCCAAGAGACCCAGTACTTC. Encoded protein: CAWTGGQETQYF.